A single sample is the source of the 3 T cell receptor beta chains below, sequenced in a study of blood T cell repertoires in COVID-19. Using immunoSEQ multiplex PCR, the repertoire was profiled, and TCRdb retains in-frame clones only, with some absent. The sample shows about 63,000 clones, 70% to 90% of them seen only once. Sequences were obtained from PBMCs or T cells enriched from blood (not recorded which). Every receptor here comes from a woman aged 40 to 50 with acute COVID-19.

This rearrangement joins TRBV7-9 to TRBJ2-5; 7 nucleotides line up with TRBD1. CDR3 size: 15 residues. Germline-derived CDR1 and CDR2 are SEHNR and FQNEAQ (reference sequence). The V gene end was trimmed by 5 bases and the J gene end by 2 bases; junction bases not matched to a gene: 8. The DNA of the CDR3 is TGTGCCAGCAGCCACCTCGACAGGGAACAAGAGACCCAGTACTTC. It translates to CASSHLDREQETQYF.

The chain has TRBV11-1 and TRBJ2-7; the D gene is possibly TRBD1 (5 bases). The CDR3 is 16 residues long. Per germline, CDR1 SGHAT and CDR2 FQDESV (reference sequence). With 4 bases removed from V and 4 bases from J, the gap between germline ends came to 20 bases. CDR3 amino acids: CASSYSPVGVGYEQYF. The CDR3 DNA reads TGTGCCAGCAGCTACAGTCCCGTAGGGGTGGGTTACGAGCAGTACTTC.

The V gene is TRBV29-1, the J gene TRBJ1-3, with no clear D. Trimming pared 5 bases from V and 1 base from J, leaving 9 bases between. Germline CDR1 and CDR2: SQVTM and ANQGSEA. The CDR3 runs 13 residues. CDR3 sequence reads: CSVNWRSGNTIYF. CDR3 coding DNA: TGCAGCGTTAATTGGAGGTCTGGAAACACCATATATTTT. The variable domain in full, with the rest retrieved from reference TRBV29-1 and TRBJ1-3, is SAVISQKPSRDICQRGTSLTIQCQVDSQVTMMFWYRQQPGQSLTLIATANQGSEATYESGFVIDKFPISRPNLTFSTLTVSNMSPEDSSIYLCSVNWRSGNTIYFGEGSWLTVV.